This TCR beta chain stems from a study of T cell responses to AZD1222 COVID-19 vaccine. Germline loops: CDR1 SGDLS, CDR2 YYNGEE. The ends lost 3 bases at V and 2 bases at J; junction bases unmatched: 3. The CDR3 has 15 amino acids. Many counts were recorded for this clone. The antigen remains unidentified. Sequencing used immunoSEQ multiplex PCR; TCRdb keeps in-frame clones, though not all of them. The repertoire consists of about 140,000 clones, with 89% occurring once and the leading ten covering about 4.8%. Study-level points and caveats: The reported proportion of spike-specific TCRs targeting unmutated variant regions was nearly half. Rises in breadth and depth of Spike-specific TCRs came after two AZD1222 doses.

Sequences were derived from peripheral blood, sampled on day 0 of AZD1222 vaccination. The chain recombines TRBV9 with TRBJ2-1; 9 bases fit TRBD2. The sequence derives from an adult in good health. In DNA form, the CDR3 reads TGTGCCAGCAGCGGTACTAGCGGGCCCTACAATGAGCAGTTCTTC. It translates to CASSGTSGPYNEQFF.